The following is a T cell receptor (beta chain) sequence with its context. What it recognizes is unknown. Measured with immunoSEQ multiplex PCR; TCRdb has only the in-frame clones, and not every one. The sample holds about 100,000 clones, roughly 88% seen once. The CDR3 extends over 15 amino acids. Germline values: CDR1 SGHRS, CDR2 YFSETQ. Trimming took 2 bases from V and 7 from J, leaving 18 bases between them. The record originates from a study of identifying expanded T cells in peripheral blood. Study conclusions and caveats: Across healthy donors, higher total template counts meant significantly greater roughly two-week count variance.

The chain recombines TRBV5-1 with TRBJ1-2, with unresolved D. The clonotype was recovered from a person aged 18 to 75 in good health. The sequenced sample was blood. This chain's CDR3 is CASSLGRARSSGYTF. Here the CDR3 DNA reads TGCGCCAGCAGCTTAGGACGGGCCAGGAGTTCTGGCTACACCTTC.